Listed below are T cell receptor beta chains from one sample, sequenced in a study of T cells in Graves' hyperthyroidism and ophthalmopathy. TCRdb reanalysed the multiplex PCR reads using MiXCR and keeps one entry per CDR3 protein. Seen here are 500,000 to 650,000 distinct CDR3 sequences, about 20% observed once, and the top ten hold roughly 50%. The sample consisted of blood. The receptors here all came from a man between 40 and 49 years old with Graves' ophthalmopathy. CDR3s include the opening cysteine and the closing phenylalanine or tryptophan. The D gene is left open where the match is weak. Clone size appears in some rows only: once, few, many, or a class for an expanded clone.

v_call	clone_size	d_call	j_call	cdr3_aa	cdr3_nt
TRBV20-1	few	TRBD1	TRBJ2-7	CSASQDRGAYEQYF	TGCAGTGCTAGCCAGGACAGGGGGGCCTACGAGCAGTACTTC
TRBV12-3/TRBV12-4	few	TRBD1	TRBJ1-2	CASSFAGGRGYGYTF	TGTGCCAGCAGTTTTGCAGGGGGCAGAGGCTATGGCTACACCTTC
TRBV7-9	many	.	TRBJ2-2	CASSLDTYTGELFF	TGTGCCAGCAGCTTGGACACGTACACCGGGGAGCTGTTTTTT
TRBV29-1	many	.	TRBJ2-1	CSVEDHRGTRVEQFF	TGCAGCGTTGAAGACCATCGCGGCACTAGAGTTGAGCAGTTCTTC
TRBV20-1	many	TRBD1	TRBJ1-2	CSARAGGYGYTF	TGCAGTGCTAGGGCAGGGGGGTATGGCTACACCTTC
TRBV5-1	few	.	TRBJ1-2	CASSLEPHNYGYTF	TGCGCCAGCAGCTTGGAACCACATAACTATGGCTACACCTTC
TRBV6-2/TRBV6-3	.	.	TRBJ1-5	CASSYWAADVYSNQPQHF	TGTGCCAGCAGTTACTGGGCAGCCGATGTTTATAGCAATCAGCCCCAGCATTTT
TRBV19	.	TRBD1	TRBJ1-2	CASRIGGYGYGYTF	TGTGCCAGTAGGATAGGGGGCTATGGCTATGGCTACACCTTC
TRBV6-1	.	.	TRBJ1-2	CASRPARGHNYGYTF	TGTGCCAGCAGACCCGCGCGGGGGCATAACTATGGCTACACCTTC
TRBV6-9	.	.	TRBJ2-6	CASRLLDSGANVLTF	TGTGCCAGCAGATTACTTGACTCTGGGGCCAACGTCCTGACTTTC
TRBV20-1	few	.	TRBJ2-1	CSAEPARNEQFF	TGCAGTGCCGAGCCAGCGAGAAATGAGCAGTTCTTC
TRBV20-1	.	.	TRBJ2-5	CSARDGVGDSTISTQTQYF	TGCAGTGCTAGGGATGGGGTGGGGGACTCCACAATCTCGACCCAGACCCAGTACTTC
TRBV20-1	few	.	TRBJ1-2	CSAADSYYGYTF	TGCAGTGCCGCGGACAGTTACTATGGCTACACCTTC
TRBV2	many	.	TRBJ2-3	CASSEEAVGGDTQYF	TGTGCCAGCAGTGAAGAGGCGGTTGGCGGTGATACGCAGTATTTT
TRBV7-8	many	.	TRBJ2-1	CASSLSWGNEQFF	TGTGCCAGCAGCTTAAGCTGGGGCAATGAGCAGTTCTTC
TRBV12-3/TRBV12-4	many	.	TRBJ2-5	CASSWQGMETQYF	TGTGCCAGCAGTTGGCAGGGGATGGAGACCCAGTACTTC
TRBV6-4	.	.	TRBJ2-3	CASSDQVADTQYF	TGTGCCAGCAGTGACCAGGTAGCAGATACGCAGTATTTT
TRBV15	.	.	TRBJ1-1	CATSRDSTGWVF	TGTGCCACCAGCAGAGATAGTACAGGGTGGGTCTTT
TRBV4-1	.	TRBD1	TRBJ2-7	CASSQVGQNAYEQYF	TGCGCCAGCAGCCAAGTGGGACAGAACGCCTACGAGCAGTACTTC
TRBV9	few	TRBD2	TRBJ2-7	CASSVGGGTTSYEQYF	TGTGCCAGCAGCGTAGGGGGAGGGACTACCTCCTACGAGCAGTACTTC
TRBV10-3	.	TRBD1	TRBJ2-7	CAISEGQGIEQYF	TGTGCCATCAGTGAAGGACAGGGGATCGAGCAGTACTTC
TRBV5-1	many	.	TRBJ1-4	CASSLALGEVEKLFF	TGCGCCAGCAGCTTGGCCTTGGGGGAAGTTGAAAAACTGTTTTTT
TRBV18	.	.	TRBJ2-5	CASSPLTRGVGTQYF	TGTGCCAGCTCACCCCTCACCAGGGGAGTAGGGACCCAGTACTTC
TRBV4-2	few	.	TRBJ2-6	CASSQDGSNSGANVLTF	TGTGCCAGCAGCCAAGATGGCTCCAACTCTGGGGCCAACGTCCTGACTTTC
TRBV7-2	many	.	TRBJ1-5	CASSLVQNQPQHF	TGTGCCAGCAGCTTAGTGCAGAATCAGCCCCAGCATTTT
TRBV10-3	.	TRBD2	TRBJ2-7	CAISAGTSGPASSYEQYF	TGTGCCATCAGCGCCGGGACTAGCGGGCCCGCTAGCTCCTACGAGCAGTACTTC
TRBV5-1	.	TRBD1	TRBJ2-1	CASSSPGQGAVNEQFF	TGCGCCAGCAGCTCGCCGGGACAGGGGGCGGTTAATGAGCAGTTCTTC
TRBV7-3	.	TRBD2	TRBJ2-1	CASSSRAGSSYNEQFF	TGTGCCAGCAGTTCTCGAGCGGGGAGCTCCTACAATGAGCAGTTCTTC
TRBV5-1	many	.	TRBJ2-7	CASSLGDEQYF	TGCGCCAGCAGCTTGGGGGACGAGCAGTACTTC
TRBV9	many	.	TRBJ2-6	CASSPATGKSSGANVLTF	TGTGCCAGCAGCCCAGCTACAGGGAAGTCTAGTGGGGCCAACGTCCTGACTTTC
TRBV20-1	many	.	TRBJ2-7	CSAPRSGYEQYF	TGCAGTGCCCCTCGGTCAGGGTACGAGCAGTACTTC
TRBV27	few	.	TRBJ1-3	CASRPLSPGYSGNTIYF	TGTGCCAGCAGACCTCTAAGCCCGGGGTACTCTGGAAACACCATATATTTT
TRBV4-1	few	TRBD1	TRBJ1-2	CASSQTGVNGYTF	TGCGCCAGCAGCCAAACAGGGGTAAATGGCTACACCTTC
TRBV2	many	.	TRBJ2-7	CASSGGTGTTEQYF	TGTGCCAGCAGTGGAGGTACAGGGACGACCGAGCAGTACTTC
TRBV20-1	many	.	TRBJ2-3	CSARDPSSDTQYF	TGCAGTGCTAGAGATCCTAGCTCAGATACGCAGTATTTT
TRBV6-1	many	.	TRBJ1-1	CASSETWGSDTEAFF	TGTGCCAGCAGTGAAACGTGGGGGTCCGACACTGAAGCTTTCTTT
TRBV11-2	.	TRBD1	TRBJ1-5	CASSFLPGGTTGTDQPQHF	TGTGCCAGCAGTTTTCTCCCCGGGGGGACGACAGGGACGGATCAGCCCCAGCATTTT
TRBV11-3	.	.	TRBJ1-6	CASSSHRRSPLHF	TGTGCCAGCAGCTCTCACAGACGTTCACCCCTCCACTTT
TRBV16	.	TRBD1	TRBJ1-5	CASSEGQGVTHSNQPQHF	TGTGCCAGCAGCGAGGGACAGGGGGTCACCCATAGCAATCAGCCCCAGCATTTT
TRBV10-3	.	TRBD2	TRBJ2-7	CAISDSGRTPYEQYF	TGTGCCATCAGTGATAGCGGGAGGACCCCCTACGAGCAGTACTTC
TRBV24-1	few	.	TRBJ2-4	CATSDGRMLAKNIQYF	TGTGCCACCAGTGATGGACGGATGCTAGCCAAAAACATTCAGTACTTC
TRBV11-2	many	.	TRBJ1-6	CASSLGGSGPSPLHF	TGTGCCAGCAGCTTAGGAGGATCTGGGCCTTCACCCCTCCACTTT
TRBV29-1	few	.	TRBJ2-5	CSVVGNGETQYF	TGCAGCGTTGTGGGGAATGGGGAGACCCAGTACTTC
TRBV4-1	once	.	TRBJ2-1	CASSQDRKQFF	TGCGCCAGCAGCCAAGATCGCAAGCAGTTCTTC
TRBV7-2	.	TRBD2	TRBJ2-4	CASRPGTSGLRDIQYF	TGTGCCAGCAGACCAGGGACTAGCGGCCTTAGGGACATTCAGTACTTC
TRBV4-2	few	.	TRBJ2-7	CASSQEPSYEQYF	TGTGCCAGCAGCCAAGAACCATCCTACGAGCAGTACTTC
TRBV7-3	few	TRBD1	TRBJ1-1	CATPGDRGQGRKAFF	TGTGCCACCCCGGGGGACAGGGGGCAAGGGAGAAAAGCTTTCTTT
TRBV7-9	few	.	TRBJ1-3	CASKTLDATIYF	TGTGCCAGCAAAACCTTGGATGCCACCATATATTTT
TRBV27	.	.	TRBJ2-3	CASSLTLLDTQYF	TGTGCCAGCAGTTTAACTCTATTAGATACGCAGTATTTT
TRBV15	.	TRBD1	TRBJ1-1	CATSRENARQGAPFF	TGTGCCACCAGCAGAGAGAACGCGAGGCAGGGGGCCCCTTTCTTT
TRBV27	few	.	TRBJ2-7	CASSLAQGVTTYEQYF	TGTGCCAGCAGTTTAGCCCAGGGTGTCACCACCTACGAGCAGTACTTC
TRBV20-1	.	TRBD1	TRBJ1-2	CSARDSTNYGYTF	TGCAGTGCTCGGGACAGCACGAACTATGGCTACACCTTC
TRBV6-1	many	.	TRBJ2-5	CASSTAAWETQYF	TGTGCCAGCAGCACGGCGGCGTGGGAGACCCAGTACTTC
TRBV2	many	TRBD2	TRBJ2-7	CASSEARFPGLAGHEQYF	TGTGCCAGCAGTGAAGCCCGTTTTCCGGGACTAGCGGGCCACGAGCAGTACTTC
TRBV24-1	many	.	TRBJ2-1	CATSDEGSSSYNEQFF	TGTGCCACCAGTGACGAGGGTTCGAGCTCCTACAATGAGCAGTTCTTC
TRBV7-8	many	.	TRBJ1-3	CASSLGSGVGNTIYF	TGTGCCAGCAGCTTAGGATCAGGAGTGGGAAACACCATATATTTT
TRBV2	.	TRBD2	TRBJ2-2	CASTPTSGGSGELFF	TGTGCCAGCACCCCGACTAGCGGGGGGTCCGGGGAGCTGTTTTTT
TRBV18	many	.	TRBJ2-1	CASSPRRSVNEQFF	TGTGCCAGCTCACCAAGGAGGAGTGTCAATGAGCAGTTCTTC
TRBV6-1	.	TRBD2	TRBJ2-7	CASTPGRGRIHEQYF	TGTGCCAGCACCCCAGGGCGGGGGAGGATCCACGAGCAGTACTTC